This TCR beta chain was identified in a study of PD-1 blockade in classical Hodgkin lymphoma. CDR3 length: 15 amino acids. Trimming left V 0 bases short and J 0 bases short, with 11 bases between. Germline CDR1 reads GTSNPN; CDR2 reads SVGIG (reference sequence). Repertoires were generated with immunoSEQ multiplex PCR, while TCRdb's copy carries only in-frame clones and drops some. The sample holds over 25,000 clones, 55% to 85% seen once. As for time point: cycle 4 day 1 (C4D1), after more than five weeks of nivolumab. Patients all relapsed after autologous stem cell transplantation, and there was variation in brentuximab vedotin exposure. Regarding the study as a whole: The baseline diversity of complete responders showed similarity to that of newly diagnosed patients.

About this clone: Its antigen is not known.

Sequencing used peripheral blood mononuclear cells (PBMCs), obtained before the fourth cycle of nivolumab. The chain joins TRBV30 to TRBJ1-1, with D possibly TRBD1 on 6 matching bases. The TCR comes from a human donor with classical Hodgkin lymphoma. CDR3 coding DNA: TGTGCCTGGAGTGTCGGGGGGCTCATGAACACTGAAGCTTTCTTT. Its translation is CAWSVGGLMNTEAFF.